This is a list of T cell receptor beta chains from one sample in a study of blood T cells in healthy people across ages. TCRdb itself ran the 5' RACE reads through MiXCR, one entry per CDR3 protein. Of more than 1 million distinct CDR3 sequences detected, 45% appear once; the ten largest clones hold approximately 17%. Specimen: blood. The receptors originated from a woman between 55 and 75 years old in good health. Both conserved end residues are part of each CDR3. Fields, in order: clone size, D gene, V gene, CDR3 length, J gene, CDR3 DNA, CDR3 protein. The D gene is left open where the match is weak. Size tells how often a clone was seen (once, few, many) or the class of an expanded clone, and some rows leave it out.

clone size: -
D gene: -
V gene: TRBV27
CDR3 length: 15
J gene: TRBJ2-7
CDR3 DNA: TGTGCCAGCAGGCAAGGGACCGCAAGCTCCTACGAGCAGTACTTC
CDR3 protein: CASRQGTASSYEQYF

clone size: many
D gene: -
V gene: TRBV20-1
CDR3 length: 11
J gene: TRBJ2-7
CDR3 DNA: TGCAGCGTTGGGTCGTCCTACGAGCAGTACTTC
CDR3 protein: CSVGSSYEQYF

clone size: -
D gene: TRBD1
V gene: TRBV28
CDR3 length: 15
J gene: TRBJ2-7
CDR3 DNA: TGTGCCAGCAGTTTGGGGACAGGGGGCTTCCACGAGCAGTACTTC
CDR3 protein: CASSLGTGGFHEQYF

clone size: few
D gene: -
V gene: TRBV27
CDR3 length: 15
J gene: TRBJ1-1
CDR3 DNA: TGTGCCAGCAGTTTTCAGGCTCCGAAGCTCACTGAAGCTTTCTTT
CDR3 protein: CASSFQAPKLTEAFF

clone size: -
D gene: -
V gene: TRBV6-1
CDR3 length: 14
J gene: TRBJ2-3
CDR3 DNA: TGTGCCAGCAGTGCTGACATCGGCACAGATACGCAGTATTTT
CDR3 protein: CASSADIGTDTQYF

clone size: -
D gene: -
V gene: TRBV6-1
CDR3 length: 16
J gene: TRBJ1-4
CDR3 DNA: TGTGCCAGCAGTGATCGGGCCACAGTTGAGAGAGGAAAACTGTTTTTT
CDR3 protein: CASSDRATVERGKLFF

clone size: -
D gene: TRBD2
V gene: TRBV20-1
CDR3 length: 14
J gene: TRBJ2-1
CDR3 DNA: TGCAGTGCGCCACCTCTAGCGGTCTACAATGAGCAGTTCTTC
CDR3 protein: CSAPPLAVYNEQFF

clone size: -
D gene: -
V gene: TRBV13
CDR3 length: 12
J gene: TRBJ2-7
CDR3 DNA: TGTGCCGGCAGCTTAGAGGGCTACGAGCAGTACTTC
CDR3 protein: CAGSLEGYEQYF

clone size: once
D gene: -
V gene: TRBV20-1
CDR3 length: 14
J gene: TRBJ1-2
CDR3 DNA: TGCAGTGCTAGCAAGGACTGCACTAACTATGGCTACACCTTC
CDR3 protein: CSASKDCTNYGYTF

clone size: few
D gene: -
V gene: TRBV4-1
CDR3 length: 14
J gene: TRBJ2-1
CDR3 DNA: TGCGCCAGCAGCCAAGAACTAGTGCTCGGGGAGCAGTTCTTC
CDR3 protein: CASSQELVLGEQFF

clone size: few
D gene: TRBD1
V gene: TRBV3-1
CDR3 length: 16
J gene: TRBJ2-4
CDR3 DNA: TGTGCCAGCAGCCGGCAGGGGGCCGGGGCCAAAAACATTCAGTACTTC
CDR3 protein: CASSRQGAGAKNIQYF

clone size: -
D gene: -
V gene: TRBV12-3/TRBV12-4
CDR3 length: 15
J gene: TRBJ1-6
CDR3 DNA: TGTGCCAGCAGTTCAGGGCAGGTTCCTAATTCACCCCTCCACTTT
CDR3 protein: CASSSGQVPNSPLHF

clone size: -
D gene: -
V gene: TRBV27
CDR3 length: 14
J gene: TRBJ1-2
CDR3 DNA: TGTGCCAGCAGTACAACCCCGGGGAACTATGGCTACACCTTC
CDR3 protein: CASSTTPGNYGYTF

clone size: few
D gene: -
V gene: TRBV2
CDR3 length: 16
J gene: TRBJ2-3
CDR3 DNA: TGTGCCAGCAGTGAAAGCCCCAACAGGGATGCGGATACGCAGTATTTT
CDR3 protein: CASSESPNRDADTQYF

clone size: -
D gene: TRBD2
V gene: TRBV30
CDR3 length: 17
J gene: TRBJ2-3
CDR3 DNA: TGTGCCTGGAGTGTCCCCAGACTAGCGGCTAGCACAGATACGCAGTATTTT
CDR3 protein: CAWSVPRLAASTDTQYF

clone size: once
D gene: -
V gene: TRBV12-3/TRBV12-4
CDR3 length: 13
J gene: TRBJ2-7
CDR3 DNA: TGTGCCAGCACCTCGGCACGGGTCAACGAGCAGTACTTC
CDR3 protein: CASTSARVNEQYF